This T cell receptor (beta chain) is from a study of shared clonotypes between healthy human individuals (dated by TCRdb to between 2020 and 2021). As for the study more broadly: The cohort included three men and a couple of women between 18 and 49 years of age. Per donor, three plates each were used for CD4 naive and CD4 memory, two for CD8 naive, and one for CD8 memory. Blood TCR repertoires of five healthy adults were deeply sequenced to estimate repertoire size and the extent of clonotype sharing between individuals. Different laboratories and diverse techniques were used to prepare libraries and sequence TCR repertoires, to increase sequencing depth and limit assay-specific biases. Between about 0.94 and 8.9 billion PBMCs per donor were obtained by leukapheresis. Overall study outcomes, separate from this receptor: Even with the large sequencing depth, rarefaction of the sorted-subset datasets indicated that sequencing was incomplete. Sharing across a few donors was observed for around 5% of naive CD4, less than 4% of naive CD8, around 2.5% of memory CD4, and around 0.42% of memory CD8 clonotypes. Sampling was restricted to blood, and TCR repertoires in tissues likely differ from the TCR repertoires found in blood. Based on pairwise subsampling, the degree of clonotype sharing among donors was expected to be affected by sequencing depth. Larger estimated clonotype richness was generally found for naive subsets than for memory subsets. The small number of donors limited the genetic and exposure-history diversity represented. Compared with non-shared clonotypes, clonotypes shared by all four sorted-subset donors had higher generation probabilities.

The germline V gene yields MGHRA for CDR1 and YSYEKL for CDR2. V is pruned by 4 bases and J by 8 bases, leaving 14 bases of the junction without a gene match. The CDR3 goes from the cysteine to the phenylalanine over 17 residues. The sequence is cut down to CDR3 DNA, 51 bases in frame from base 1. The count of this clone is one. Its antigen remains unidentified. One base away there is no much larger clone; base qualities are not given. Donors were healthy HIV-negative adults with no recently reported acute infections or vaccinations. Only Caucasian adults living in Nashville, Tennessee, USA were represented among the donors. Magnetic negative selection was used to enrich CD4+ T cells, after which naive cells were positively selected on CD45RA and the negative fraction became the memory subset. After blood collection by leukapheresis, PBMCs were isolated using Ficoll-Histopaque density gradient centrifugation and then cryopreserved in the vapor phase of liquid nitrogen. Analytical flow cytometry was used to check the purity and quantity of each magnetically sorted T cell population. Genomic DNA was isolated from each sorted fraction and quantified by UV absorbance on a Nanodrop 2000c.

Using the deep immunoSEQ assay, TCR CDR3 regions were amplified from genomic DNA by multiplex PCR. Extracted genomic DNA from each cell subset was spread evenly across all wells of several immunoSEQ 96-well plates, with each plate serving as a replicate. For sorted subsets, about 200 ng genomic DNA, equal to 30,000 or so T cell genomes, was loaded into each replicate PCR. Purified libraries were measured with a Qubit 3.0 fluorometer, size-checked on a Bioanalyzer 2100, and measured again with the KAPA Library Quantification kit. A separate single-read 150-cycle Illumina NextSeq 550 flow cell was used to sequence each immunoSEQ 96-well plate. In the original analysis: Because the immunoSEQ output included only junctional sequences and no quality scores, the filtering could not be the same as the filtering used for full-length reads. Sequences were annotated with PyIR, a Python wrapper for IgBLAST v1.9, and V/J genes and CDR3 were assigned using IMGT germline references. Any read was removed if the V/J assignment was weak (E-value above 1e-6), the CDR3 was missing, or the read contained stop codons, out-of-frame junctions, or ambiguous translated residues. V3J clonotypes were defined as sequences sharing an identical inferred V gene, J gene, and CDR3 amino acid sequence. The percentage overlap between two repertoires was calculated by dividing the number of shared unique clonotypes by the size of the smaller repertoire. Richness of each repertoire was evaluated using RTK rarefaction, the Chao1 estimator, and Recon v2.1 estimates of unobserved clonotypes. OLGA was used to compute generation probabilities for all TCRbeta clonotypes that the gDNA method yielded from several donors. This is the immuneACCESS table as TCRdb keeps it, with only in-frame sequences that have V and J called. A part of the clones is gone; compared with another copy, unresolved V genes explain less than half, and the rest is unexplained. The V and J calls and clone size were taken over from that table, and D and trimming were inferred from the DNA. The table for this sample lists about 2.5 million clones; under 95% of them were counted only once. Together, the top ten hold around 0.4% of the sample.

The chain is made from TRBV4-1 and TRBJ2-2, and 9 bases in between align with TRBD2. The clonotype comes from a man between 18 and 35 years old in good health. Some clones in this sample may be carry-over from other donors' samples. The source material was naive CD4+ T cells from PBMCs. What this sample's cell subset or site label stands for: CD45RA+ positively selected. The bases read TGCGCCAGCAGCCGGGGACAGCCCGCGGGAGGGCCTGGGGAGCTGTTTTTT. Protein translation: CASSRGQPAGGPGELFF.